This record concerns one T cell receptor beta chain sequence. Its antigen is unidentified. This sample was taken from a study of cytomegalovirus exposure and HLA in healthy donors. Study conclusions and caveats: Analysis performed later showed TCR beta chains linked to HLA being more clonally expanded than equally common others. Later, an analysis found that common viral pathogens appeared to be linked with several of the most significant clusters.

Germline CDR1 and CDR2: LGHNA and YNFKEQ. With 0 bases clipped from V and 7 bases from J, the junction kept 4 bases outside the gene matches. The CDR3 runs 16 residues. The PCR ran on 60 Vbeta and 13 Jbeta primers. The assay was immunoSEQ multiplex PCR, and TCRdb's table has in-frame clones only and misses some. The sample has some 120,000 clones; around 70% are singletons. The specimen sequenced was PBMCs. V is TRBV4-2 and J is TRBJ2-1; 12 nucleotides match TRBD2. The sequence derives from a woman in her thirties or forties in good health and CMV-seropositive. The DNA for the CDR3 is TGTGCCAGCAGCCAAGATTACCTAGCGGGAGGGAATGAGCAGTTCTTC. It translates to CASSQDYLAGGNEQFF.